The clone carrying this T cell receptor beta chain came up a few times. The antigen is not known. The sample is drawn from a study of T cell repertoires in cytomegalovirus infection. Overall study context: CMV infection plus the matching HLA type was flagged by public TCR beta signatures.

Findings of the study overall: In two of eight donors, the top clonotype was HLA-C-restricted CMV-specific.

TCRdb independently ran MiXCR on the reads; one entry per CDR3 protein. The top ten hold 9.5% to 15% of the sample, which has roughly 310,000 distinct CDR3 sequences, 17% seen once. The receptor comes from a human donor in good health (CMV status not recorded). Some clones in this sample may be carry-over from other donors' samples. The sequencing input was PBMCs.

The CDR3 loop reads CSARDISSAETQYF. DNA for the CDR3: TGCAGTGCTAGAGATATCTCGTCTGCAGAGACCCAGTACTTC. The J gene is TRBJ2-5, the V gene TRBV20-1, with D uncertain. Germline V gene sequence: CDR1 DFQATT, CDR2 SNEGSKA (reference sequence). Trimming took off 0 bases at V and 4 bases at J, with 12 bases between the two ends. CDR3 length: 14 amino acids.